This T cell receptor beta chain is drawn from a study of blood T cell repertoires in COVID-19. Across the whole study: The study drew acute and convalescent COVID-19 samples from the United States, Italy and Spain. PBMCs, B-cell-depleted T cells, or T cells provided the cDNA or gDNA that made up the material.

The CDR3 spans 14 residues. Germline CDR1 reads WNHNN; CDR2 reads SYGVQD (reference sequence). The V and J ends lost 3 bases and 0 bases respectively, with 7 bases between them. Original processing methods: Scientists estimated how many nucleated cells there were by amplifying reference gene primers. Here immunoSEQ multiplex PCR was the method, and the copy in TCRdb shows in-frame clones only, minus some. The DNA gave D and trimming, while V, J and clone size come from that table. The sample has 90,000 to 120,000 clones, 87% seen once. This receptor was taken from a man aged 50 to 59 with acute or convalescent COVID-19. This chain connects TRBV10-1 to TRBJ2-3; unclear D gene. The sample consisted of peripheral blood. Here the CDR3 reads CASSDASSTDTQYF. The DNA of the CDR3 is TGCGCCAGCAGTGATGCGAGTAGCACAGATACGCAGTATTTT.